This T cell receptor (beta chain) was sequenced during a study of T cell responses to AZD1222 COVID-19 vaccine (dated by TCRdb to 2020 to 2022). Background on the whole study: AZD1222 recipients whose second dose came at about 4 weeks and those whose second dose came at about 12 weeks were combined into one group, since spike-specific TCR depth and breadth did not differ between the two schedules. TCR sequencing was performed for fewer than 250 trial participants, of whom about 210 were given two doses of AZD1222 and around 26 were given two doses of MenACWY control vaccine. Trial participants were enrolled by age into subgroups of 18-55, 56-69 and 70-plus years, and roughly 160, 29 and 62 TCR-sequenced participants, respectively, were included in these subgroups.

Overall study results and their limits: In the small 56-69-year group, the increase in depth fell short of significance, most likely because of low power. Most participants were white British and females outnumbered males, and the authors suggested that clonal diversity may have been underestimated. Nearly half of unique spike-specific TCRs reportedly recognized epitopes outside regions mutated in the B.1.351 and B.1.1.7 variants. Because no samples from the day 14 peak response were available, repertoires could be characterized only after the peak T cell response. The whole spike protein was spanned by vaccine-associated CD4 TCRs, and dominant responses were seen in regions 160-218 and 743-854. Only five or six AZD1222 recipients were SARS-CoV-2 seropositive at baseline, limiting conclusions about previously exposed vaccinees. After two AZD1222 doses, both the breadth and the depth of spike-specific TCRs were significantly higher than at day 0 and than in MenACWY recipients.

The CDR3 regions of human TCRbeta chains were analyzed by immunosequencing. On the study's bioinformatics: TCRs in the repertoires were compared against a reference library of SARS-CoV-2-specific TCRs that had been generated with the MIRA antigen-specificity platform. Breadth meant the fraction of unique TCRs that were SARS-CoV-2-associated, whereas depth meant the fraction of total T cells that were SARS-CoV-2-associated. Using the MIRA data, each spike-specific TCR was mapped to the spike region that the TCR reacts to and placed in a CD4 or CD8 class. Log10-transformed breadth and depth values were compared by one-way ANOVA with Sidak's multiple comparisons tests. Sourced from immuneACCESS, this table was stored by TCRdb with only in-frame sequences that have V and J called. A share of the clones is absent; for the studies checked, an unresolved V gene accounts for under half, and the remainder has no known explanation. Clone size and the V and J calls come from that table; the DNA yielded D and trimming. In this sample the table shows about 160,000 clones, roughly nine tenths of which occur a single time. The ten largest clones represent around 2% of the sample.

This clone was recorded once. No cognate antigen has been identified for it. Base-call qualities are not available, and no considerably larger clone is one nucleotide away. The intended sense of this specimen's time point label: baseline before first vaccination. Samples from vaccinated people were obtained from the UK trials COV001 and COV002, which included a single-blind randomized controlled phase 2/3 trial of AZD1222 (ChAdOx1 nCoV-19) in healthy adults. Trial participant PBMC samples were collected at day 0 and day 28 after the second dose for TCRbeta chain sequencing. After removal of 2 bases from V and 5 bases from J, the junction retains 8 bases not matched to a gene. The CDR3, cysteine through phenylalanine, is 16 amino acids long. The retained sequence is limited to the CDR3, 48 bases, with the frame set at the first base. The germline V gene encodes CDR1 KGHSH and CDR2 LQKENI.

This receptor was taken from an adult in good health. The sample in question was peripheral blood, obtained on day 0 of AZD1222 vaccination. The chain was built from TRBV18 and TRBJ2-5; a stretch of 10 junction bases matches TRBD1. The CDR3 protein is CASSPARDRGGETQYF. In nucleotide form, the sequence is TGTGCCAGCTCACCAGCCCGGGACAGGGGAGGGGAGACCCAGTACTTC.